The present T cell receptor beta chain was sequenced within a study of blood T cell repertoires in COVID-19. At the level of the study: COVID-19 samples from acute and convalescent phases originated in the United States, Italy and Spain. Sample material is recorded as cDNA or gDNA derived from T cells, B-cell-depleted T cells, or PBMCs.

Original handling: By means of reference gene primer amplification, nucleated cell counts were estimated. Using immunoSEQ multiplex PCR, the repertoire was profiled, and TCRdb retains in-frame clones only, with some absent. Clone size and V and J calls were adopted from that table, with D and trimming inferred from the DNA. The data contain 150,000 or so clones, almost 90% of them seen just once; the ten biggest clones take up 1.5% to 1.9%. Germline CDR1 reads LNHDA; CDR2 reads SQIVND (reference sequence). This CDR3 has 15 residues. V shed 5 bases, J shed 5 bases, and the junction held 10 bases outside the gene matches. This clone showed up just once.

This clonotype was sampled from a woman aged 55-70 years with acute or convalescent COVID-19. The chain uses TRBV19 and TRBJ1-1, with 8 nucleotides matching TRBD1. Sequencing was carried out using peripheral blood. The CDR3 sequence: CASSPSQGAGTEAFF. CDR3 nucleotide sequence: TGTGCCAGTAGTCCCTCTCAGGGGGCAGGAACTGAAGCTTTCTTT.